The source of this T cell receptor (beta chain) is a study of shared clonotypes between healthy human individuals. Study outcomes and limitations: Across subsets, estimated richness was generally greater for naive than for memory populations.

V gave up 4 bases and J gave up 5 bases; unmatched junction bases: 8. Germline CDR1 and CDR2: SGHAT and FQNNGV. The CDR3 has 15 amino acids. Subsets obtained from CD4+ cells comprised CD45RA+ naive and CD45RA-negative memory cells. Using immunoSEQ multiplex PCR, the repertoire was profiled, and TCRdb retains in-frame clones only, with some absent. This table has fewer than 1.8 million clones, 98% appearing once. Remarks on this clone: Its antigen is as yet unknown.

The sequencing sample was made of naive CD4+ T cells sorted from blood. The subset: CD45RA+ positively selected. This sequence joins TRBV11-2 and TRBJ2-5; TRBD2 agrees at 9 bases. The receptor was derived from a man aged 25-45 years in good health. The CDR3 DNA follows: TGTGCCAGCAGCTCTTTAGCGGGAGTGGGGGAGACCCAGTACTTC. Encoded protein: CASSSLAGVGETQYF. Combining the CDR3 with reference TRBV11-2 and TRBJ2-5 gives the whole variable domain EAGVAQSPRYKIIEKRQSVAFWCNPISGHATLYWYQQILGQGPKLLIQFQNNGVVDDSQLPKDRFSAERLKGVDSTLKIQPAKLEDSAVYLCASSSLAGVGETQYFGPGTRLLVL.